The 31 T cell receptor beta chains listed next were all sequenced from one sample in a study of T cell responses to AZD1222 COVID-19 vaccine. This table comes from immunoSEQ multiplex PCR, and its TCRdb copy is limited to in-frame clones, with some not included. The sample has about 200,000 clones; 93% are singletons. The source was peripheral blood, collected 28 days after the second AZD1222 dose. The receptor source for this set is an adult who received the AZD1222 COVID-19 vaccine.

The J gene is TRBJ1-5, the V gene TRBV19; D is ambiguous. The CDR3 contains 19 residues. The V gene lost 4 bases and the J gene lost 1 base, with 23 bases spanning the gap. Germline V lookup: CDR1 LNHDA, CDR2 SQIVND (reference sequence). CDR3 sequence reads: CASSTRHGTAGPSNQPQHF. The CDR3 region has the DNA TGTGCCAGTAGTACTAGACACGGAACTGCTGGTCCGAGCAATCAGCCCCAGCATTTT.

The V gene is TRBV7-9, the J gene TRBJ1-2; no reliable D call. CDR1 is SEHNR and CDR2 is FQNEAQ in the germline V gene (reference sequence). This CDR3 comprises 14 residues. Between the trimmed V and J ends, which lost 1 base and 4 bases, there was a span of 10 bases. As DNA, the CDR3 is TGTGCCAGCAGCTTAGAGGAAAGCTTCTATGGCTACACCTTC. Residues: CASSLEESFYGYTF.

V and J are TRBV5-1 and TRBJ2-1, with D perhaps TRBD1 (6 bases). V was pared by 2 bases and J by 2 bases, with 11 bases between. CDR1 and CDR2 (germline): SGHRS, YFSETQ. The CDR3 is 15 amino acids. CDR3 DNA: TGCGCCAGCAGCTTACAGGGTGATGCCTACAATGAGCAGTTCTTC. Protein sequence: CASSLQGDAYNEQFF.

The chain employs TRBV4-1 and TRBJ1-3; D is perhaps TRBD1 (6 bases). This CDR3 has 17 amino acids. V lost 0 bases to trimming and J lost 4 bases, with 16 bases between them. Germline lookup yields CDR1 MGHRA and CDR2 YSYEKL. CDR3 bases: TGCGCCAGCAGCCAAGATGTGGGCAGGGGAACAGGAAACACCATATATTTT. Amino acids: CASSQDVGRGTGNTIYF.

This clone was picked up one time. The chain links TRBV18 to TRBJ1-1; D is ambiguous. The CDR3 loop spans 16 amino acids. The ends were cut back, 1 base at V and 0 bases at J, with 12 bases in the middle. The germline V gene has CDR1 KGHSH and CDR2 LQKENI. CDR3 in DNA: TGTGCCAGCTCACCACGATTAGGGAGCATGAACACTGAAGCTTTCTTT. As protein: CASSPRLGSMNTEAFF.

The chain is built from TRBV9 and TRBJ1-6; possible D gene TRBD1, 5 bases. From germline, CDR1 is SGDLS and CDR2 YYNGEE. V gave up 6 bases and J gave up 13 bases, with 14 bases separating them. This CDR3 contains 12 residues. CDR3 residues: CASNFGTSPLHF. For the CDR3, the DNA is TGTGCCAGCAACTTCGGGACTTCCCCCCTCCACTTT.

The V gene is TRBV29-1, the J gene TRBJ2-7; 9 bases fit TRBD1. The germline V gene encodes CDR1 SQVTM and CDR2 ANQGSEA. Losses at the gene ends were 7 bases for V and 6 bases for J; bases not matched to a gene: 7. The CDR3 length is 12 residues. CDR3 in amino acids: CSAGTGTGEQYF. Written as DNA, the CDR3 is TGCAGCGCTGGGACAGGGACGGGCGAGCAGTACTTC.

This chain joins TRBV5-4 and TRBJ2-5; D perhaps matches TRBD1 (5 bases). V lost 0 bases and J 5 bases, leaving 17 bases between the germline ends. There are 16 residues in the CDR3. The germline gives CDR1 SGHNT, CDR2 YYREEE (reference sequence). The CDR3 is CASSLVRPGPTETQYF. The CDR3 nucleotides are TGTGCCAGCAGCTTGGTAAGGCCAGGGCCCACGGAGACCCAGTACTTC.

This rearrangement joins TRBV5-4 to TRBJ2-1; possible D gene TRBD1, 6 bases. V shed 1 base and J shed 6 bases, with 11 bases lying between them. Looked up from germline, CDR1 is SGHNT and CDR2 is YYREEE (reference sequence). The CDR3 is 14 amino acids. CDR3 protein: CASSLLGAPNEQFF. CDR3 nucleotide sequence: TGTGCCAGCAGCTTGTTGGGGGCTCCCAATGAGCAGTTCTTC.

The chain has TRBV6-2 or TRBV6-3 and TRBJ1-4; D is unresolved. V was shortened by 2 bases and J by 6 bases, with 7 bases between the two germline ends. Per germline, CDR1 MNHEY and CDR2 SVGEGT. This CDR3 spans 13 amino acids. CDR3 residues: CASSYGRDEKLFF. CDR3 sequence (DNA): TGTGCCAGCAGTTACGGGAGGGATGAAAAACTGTTTTTT.

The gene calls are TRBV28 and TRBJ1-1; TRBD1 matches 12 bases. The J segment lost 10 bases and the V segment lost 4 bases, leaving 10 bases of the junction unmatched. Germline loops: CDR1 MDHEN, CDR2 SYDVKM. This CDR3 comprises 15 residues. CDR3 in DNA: TGTGCCAGCAGTTCCCCCGGGACAGGGGGCTGGGTAGCTTTCTTT. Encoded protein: CASSSPGTGGWVAFF.

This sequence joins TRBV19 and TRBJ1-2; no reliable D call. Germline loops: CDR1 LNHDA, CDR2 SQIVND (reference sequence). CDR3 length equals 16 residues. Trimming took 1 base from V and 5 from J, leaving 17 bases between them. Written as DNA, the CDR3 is TGTGCCAGTAGTATAGCCCCCACTGGGTGGGTGTATGGCTACACCTTC. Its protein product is CASSIAPTGWVYGYTF.

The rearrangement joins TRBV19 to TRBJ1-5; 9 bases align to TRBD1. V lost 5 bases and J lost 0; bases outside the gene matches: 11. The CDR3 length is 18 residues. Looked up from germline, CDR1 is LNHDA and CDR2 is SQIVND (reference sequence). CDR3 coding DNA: TGTGCCAGTAGTCGCCGGGACAGGGTACTTTATAGCAATCAGCCCCAGCATTTT. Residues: CASSRRDRVLYSNQPQHF.

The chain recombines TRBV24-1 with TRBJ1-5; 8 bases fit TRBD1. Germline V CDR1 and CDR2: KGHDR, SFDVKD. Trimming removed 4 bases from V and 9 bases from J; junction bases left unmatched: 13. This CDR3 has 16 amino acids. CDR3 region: CATSEASGTGGGPQHF. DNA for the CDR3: TGTGCCACCAGTGAGGCCTCCGGGACAGGTGGTGGGCCCCAGCATTTT.

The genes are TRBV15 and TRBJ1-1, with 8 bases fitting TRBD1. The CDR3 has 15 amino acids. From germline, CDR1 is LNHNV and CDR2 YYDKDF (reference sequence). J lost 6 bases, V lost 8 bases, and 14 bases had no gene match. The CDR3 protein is CATSARDRLSAEAFF. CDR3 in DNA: TGTGCCACCTCAGCCCGGGACAGGCTCTCGGCTGAAGCTTTCTTT.

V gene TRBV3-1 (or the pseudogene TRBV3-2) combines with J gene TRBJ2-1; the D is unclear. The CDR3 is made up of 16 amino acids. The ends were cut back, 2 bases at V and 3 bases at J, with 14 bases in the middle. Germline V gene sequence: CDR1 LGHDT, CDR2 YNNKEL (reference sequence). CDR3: CASSQRSGSFYNEQFF. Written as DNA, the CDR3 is TGTGCCAGCAGCCAACGATCCGGGTCTTTCTACAATGAGCAGTTCTTC.

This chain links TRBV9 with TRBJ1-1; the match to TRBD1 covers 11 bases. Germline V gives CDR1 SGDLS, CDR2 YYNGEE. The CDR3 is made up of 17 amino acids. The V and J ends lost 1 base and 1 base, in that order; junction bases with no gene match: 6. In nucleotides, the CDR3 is TGTGCCAGCAGCGTAAGCGGGACAGGGGGGGAGAACACTGAAGCTTTCTTT. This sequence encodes CASSVSGTGGENTEAFF.

The chain's CDR3 is CASRAQTGSGQPQHF. CDR3 sequence (DNA): TGTGCCAGCAGAGCTCAGACAGGGTCCGGGCAGCCCCAGCATTTT. The rearrangement joins TRBV6-5 to TRBJ1-5; 7 positions agree with TRBD1. Trimming at V came to 6 bases and at J to 7 bases, leaving 12 bases not matched to a gene. Germline CDR1 MNHEY, CDR2 SVGAGI. The CDR3 has 15 amino acids.

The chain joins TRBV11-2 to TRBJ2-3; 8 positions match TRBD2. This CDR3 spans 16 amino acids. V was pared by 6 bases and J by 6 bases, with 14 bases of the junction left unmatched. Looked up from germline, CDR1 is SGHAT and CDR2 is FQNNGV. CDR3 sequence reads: CASRRRGDLKWDTQYF. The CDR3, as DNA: TGTGCCAGCAGGCGGCGGGGGGACCTCAAGTGGGATACGCAGTATTTT.

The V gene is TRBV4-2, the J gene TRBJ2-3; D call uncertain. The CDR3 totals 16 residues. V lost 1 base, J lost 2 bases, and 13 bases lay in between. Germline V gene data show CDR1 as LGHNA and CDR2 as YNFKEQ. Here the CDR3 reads CASSQVKRLDTDTQYF. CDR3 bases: TGTGCCAGCAGCCAAGTGAAGCGACTCGACACAGATACGCAGTATTTT.

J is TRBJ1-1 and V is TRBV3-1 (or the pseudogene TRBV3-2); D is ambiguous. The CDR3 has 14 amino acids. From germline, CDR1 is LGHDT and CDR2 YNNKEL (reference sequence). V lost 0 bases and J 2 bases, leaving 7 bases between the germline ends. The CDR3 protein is CASSQEGLNTEAFF. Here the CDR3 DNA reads TGTGCCAGCAGCCAAGAAGGCCTTAACACTGAAGCTTTCTTT.

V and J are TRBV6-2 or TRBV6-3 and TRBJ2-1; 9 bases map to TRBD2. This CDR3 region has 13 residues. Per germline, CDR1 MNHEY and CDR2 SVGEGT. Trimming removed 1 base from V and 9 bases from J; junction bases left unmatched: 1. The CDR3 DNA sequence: TGTGCCAGCAGTTACTTAGCGGGGGTTGAGCAGTTCTTC. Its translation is CASSYLAGVEQFF.

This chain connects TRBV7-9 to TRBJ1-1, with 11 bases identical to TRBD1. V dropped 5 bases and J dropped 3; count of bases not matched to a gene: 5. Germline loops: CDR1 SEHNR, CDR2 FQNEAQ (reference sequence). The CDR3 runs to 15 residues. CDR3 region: CASSLLGQGDTEAFF. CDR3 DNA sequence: TGTGCCAGCAGCCTATTGGGACAGGGGGACACTGAAGCTTTCTTT.

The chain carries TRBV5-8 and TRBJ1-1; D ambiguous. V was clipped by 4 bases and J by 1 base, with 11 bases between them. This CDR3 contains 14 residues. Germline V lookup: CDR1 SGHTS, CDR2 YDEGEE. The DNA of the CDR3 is TGTGCCAGCAGCCTCTTCCGCGGGAACACTGAAGCTTTCTTT. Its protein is CASSLFRGNTEAFF.

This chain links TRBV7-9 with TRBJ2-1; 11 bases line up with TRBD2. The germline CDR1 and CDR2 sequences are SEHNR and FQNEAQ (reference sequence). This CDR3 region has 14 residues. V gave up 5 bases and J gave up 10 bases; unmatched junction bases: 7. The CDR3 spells CASSMGLAASEQFF. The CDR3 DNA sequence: TGTGCCAGCAGCATGGGACTAGCGGCCTCGGAGCAGTTCTTC.

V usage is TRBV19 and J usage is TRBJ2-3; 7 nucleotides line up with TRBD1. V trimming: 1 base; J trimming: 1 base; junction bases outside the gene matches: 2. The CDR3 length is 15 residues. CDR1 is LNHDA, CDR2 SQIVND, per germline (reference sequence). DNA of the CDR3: TGTGCCAGTAGTATAGGAGACAGGGGCACAGATACGCAGTATTTT. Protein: CASSIGDRGTDTQYF.

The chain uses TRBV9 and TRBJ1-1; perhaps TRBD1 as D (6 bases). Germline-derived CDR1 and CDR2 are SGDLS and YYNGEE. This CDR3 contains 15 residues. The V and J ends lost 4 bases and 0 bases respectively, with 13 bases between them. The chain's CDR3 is CASSPRQELNTEAFF. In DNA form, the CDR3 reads TGTGCCAGCAGCCCCCGACAGGAACTGAACACTGAAGCTTTCTTT. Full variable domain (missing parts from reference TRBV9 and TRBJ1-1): DSGVTQTPKHLITATGQRVTLRCSPRSGDLSVYWYQQSLDQGLQFLIQYYNGEERAKGNILERFSAQQFPDLHSELNLSSLELGDSALYFCASSPRQELNTEAFFGQGTRLTVV.

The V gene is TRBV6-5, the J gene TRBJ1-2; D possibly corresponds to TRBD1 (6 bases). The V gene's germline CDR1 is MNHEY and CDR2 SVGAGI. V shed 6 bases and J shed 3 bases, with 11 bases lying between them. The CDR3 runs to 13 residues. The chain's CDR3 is CASSPDSDYGYTF. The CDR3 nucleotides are TGTGCCAGCAGCCCGGACAGCGACTATGGCTACACCTTC.

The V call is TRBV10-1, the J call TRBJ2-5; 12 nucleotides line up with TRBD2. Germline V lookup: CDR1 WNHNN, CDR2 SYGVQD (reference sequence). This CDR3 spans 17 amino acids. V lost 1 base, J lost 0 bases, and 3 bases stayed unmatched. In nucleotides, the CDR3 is TGCGCCAGCAGTGAGTACGGACTAGCGGGGCACCAAGAGACCCAGTACTTC. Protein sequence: CASSEYGLAGHQETQYF.

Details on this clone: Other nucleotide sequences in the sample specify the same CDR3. The CDR3 bases are TGTGCCAGCAGTACCAGACAGGGGGGGACTGAAGCTTTCTTT. This encodes CASSTRQGGTEAFF. V usage is TRBV6-5 and J usage is TRBJ1-1; TRBD1 agrees at 9 bases. Losses at the gene ends were 5 bases for V and 5 bases for J; bases not matched to a gene: 6. Germline loops: CDR1 MNHEY, CDR2 SVGAGI. The CDR3 is 14 amino acids.

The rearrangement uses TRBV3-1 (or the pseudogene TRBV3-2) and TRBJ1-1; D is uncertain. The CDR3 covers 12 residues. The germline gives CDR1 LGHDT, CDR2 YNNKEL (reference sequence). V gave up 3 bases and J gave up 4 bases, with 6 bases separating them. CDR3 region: CASSQRGTEAFF. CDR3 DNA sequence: TGTGCCAGCAGCCAGCGAGGCACTGAAGCTTTCTTT.